The 6 T cell receptor beta chains listed next were all sequenced from one sample in a study of patients and donors after allogeneic stem cell transplantation. MiXCR, applied by TCRdb to the RT-PCR reads, yields one record per CDR3 protein. This sample carries 390,000 or so distinct CDR3 sequences, 16% of them seen once, and the ten largest clones take roughly 7%. Sequencing used blood, either unsorted or a sorted T cell fraction (not recorded which). Receptors originate from a human donor who was either an allogeneic HSCT recipient or a stem cell or donor lymphocyte infusion donor (not recorded which). It is not recorded whose cells these are; they may come from a transplant donor.

V and J are TRBV25-1 and TRBJ2-1; D unclear. With 0 bases removed from V and 7 bases from J, the gap between germline ends came to 7 bases. This CDR3 spans 13 amino acids. Germline V gives CDR1 MGHDK, CDR2 SYGVNS. Written as DNA, the CDR3 is TGTGCCAGCAGTGAATATTTGCCGAATGAGCAGTTCTTC. The encoded protein is CASSEYLPNEQFF.

In its sample, this clonotype was seen a few times. V and J are TRBV27 and TRBJ1-1, with 9 bases aligning to TRBD1. CDR3 length: 15 residues. The germline V gene has CDR1 MNHEY and CDR2 SMNVEV (reference sequence). Losses at the gene ends were 4 bases for V and 8 bases for J; bases not matched to a gene: 11. The CDR3 region is CASSSQIGTGKEAFF. The CDR3 nucleotides read TGTGCCAGCAGTTCACAAATCGGGACAGGGAAAGAAGCTTTCTTT.

This clonotype was recorded at least ten times. The chain couples TRBV14 to TRBJ1-3; D not certain. The CDR3 is 13 amino acids. Germline V gene sequence: CDR1 SGHDN, CDR2 FVKESK. The V gene lost 5 bases and the J gene lost 4 bases, with 9 bases spanning the gap. In DNA, the CDR3 is TGTGCCAGCAGCTGGGTGGGAGGAAACACCATATATTTT. Translating gives CASSWVGGNTIYF.

The rearrangement links TRBV4-1 to TRBJ2-6; D unclear. The CDR3 is 14 residues long. In germline, CDR1 is MGHRA, CDR2 YSYEKL. The V and J ends lost 0 bases and 3 bases respectively, with 3 bases between them. CDR3 nucleotides: TGCGCCAGCAGCCAAGATGGTGGGGCCAACGTCCTGACTTTC. As protein: CASSQDGGANVLTF.

The sample holds many counts of this clonotype. V and J are TRBV6-1 and TRBJ2-1; D may be TRBD1 or TRBD2 (6 bases each). Trimming pared 5 bases from V and 4 bases from J, leaving 15 bases between. CDR3 length: 15 amino acids. Germline CDR1 reads MNHNS; CDR2 reads SASEGT. The CDR3 DNA reads as TGTGCCAGCAGTCCAAGCGGAGGGGGATACAATGAGCAGTTCTTC. Its translation: CASSPSGGGYNEQFF.

This clonotype showed up just a few times. The V call is TRBV7-3, the J call TRBJ1-6; D is ambiguous. This CDR3 has 14 amino acids. The germline CDR1 and CDR2 sequences are SGHTA and FQGTGA. Deletions cut 2 bases from V and 10 bases from J, with 12 bases between. CDR3 in amino acids: CASSLGGNGSPLHF. CDR3 bases: TGTGCCAGCAGCTTAGGTGGGAACGGATCACCCCTCCACTTT.